This T cell receptor (beta chain) emerged from a study of T cells after yellow fever vaccination. TCRdb passed the 5' RACE reads through MiXCR, listing each CDR3 protein once. In the table there are about 340,000 distinct CDR3 sequences, about 9.5% of which are singletons. CDR3 length: 13 residues. The germline gives CDR1 SGHVS, CDR2 FQNEAQ. With 7 bases removed from V and 11 bases from J, the gap between germline ends came to 17 bases. Note on this clonotype: The conserved closing phenylalanine or tryptophan is absent in this CDR3, likely reflecting a read error.

The chain recombines TRBV7-8 with TRBJ1-4; D might be TRBD1 (6 bases). The sequencing here drew on PBMCs, taken on the day of the first yellow fever vaccination. This TCR came from a man between 18 and 35 years old who received the YFV17D yellow fever vaccine. CDR3 DNA: TGTGCCAGCAATGGCAGGGGAGAGGGGAAACTGTTTCTT. It is translated as CASNGRGEGKLFL.